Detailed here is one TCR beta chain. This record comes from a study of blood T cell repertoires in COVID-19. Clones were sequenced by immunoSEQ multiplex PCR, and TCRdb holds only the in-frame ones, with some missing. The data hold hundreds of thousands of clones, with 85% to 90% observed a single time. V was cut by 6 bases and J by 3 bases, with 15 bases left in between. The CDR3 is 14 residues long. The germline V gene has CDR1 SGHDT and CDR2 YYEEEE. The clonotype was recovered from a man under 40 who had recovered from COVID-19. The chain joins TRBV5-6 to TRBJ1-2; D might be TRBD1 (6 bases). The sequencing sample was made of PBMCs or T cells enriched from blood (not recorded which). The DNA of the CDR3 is TGTGCCAGCACCTATGTCAGGGGCCACTATGGCTACACCTTC. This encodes CASTYVRGHYGYTF.